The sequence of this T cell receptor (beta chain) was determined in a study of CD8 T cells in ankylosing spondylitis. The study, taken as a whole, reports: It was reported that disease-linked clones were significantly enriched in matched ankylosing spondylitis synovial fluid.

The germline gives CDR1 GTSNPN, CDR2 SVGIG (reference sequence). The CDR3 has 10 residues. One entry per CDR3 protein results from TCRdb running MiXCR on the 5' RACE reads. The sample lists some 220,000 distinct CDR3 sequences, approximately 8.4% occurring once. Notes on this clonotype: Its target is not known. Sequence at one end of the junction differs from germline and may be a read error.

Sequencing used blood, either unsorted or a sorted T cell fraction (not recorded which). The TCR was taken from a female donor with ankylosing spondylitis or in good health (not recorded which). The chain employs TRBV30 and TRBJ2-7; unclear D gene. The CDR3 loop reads CTWGFYEQYF. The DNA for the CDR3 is TGTACCTGGGGATTCTACGAGCAGTACTTC.